A selection of T cell receptor beta chains follows, all from one sample in a study of blood T cell repertoires in COVID-19. Sequencing used immunoSEQ multiplex PCR; TCRdb keeps in-frame clones, though not all of them. This table holds a few hundred thousand clones, roughly 80% found once. The specimen was peripheral blood. These receptors originate from a woman between 18 and 30 years old with acute or convalescent COVID-19. CDR3s include the opening cysteine and the closing phenylalanine or tryptophan. The D gene is left open where the match is weak. Expanded clones get a size class; other rows say once, few or many, or leave the size out.

size,V,J,D,DNA,CDR3
NA,TRBV7-6,TRBJ2-1,TRBD2,TGTGCCAGCAGCTTAGTACCGGAAACGGGACTTAGGGAGGGGCAGTTCTTC,CASSLVPETGLREGQFF
NA,TRBV6-2/TRBV6-3,TRBJ1-1,NA,TGTGCCAGCAGCCAGATGGGCCTCCTGAACACTGAAGCTTTCTTT,CASSQMGLLNTEAFF
NA,TRBV30,TRBJ1-2,NA,TGTGCCTGGAGGGAACAGGGCTGGGACTATGGCTACACCTTC,CAWREQGWDYGYTF
few,TRBV5-5,TRBJ1-1,TRBD1,TGTGCCAGCAGCCGCGGGACAGCTATTGAAGCTTTCTTT,CASSRGTAIEAFF
NA,TRBV4-3,TRBJ1-1,NA,TGCGCCAGCAGCCAAGGACAGCGGGCAGGGTTGAACACTGAAGCTTTCTTT,CASSQGQRAGLNTEAFF
NA,TRBV5-8,TRBJ1-5,TRBD1,TGTGCCAGCAGTTATGGACAGGGGTTTCAGCCCCAGCATTTT,CASSYGQGFQPQHF
NA,TRBV30,TRBJ1-4,TRBD1,TGTGCCTGGAGTGTAGGAGGACAGGGCAATGAAAAACTGTTTTTT,CAWSVGGQGNEKLFF
NA,TRBV10-3,TRBJ2-1,TRBD2,TGTGCCATCGGACAGGGACTAGCGGGAGATAATGAGCAGTTCTTC,CAIGQGLAGDNEQFF
NA,TRBV18,TRBJ2-3,TRBD2,TGTGCCAGCTCACCACCGGGACTAGTATCAGATACGCAGTATTTT,CASSPPGLVSDTQYF
NA,TRBV2,TRBJ2-1,NA,TGTGCCAGCAGCCAACGGGGGAGGTCCTACAATGAGCAGTTCTTC,CASSQRGRSYNEQFF
NA,TRBV19,TRBJ2-7,TRBD2,TGTGCCAGTAGTTCCGCTGCCGGACTAGCGGGAGACTACGAGCAGTACTTC,CASSSAAGLAGDYEQYF
NA,TRBV7-9,TRBJ2-1,TRBD2,TGTGCCAGCAGCTTATTAGAACTAGCGGGCTCGAATGAGCAGTTCTTC,CASSLLELAGSNEQFF
NA,TRBV7-9,TRBJ2-1,TRBD2,TGTGCCAGCAGCCTAGGGGGTCTAGCGGGAACCAATGAGCAGTTCTTC,CASSLGGLAGTNEQFF
NA,TRBV6-5,TRBJ2-7,TRBD1,TGTGCCAGCAGTTCGGTCGACAGGGGGGTCTACGAGCAGTACTTC,CASSSVDRGVYEQYF
NA,TRBV5-1,TRBJ1-5,TRBD1,TGCGCCAGCAGCCCCCTGGGACAGTCGGGTCAGCCCCAGCATTTT,CASSPLGQSGQPQHF
NA,TRBV4-2,TRBJ1-2,NA,TGTGCCAGCAGCAGCGGCTATGGCTACACCTTC,CASSSGYGYTF
NA,TRBV2,TRBJ2-1,NA,TGTGCCAGCAGCGATGGGACAGAGCAGTTCTTC,CASSDGTEQFF
NA,TRBV5-6,TRBJ2-7,NA,TGTGCCAGCAGCCTGGCCCTTGGAGGCTCCTACGAGCAGTACTTC,CASSLALGGSYEQYF
NA,TRBV2,TRBJ1-6,NA,TGTGCCAGCAGTGACTCTAGGGGGAATTCACCCCTCCACTTT,CASSDSRGNSPLHF
NA,TRBV5-1,TRBJ1-1,TRBD1,TGCGCCAGCAGCCCGGGGACAGACCCTGAAGCTTTCTTT,CASSPGTDPEAFF
NA,TRBV5-1,TRBJ2-3,TRBD2,TGCGCCAGCAGCATGCTCCGGGACTACACAGATACGCAGTATTTT,CASSMLRDYTDTQYF
NA,TRBV30,TRBJ2-7,TRBD2,TGTGCCTGGAGTGTCGGCGGGAGCTACGAGCAGTACTTC,CAWSVGGSYEQYF
once,TRBV7-2,TRBJ2-1,TRBD1,TGTGCCAGCACCCCAGGGGGGCAGTTCTTC,CASTPGGQFF
NA,TRBV5-4,TRBJ1-2,TRBD1,TGTGCCAGCAGCTTTGCAGGGGGGAACTATGGCTACACCTTC,CASSFAGGNYGYTF
many,TRBV7-3,TRBJ2-3,NA,TGTGCCAGCAGCCCCGACAGCGTCGGAGATACGCAGTATTTT,CASSPDSVGDTQYF
NA,TRBV4-3,TRBJ2-7,TRBD2,TGCGCCAGCAGCCTCTCGGGGGGGGTCAACGAGCAGTACTTC,CASSLSGGVNEQYF
NA,TRBV19,TRBJ2-7,NA,TGTGCCAGTAGTATAGGTGGCCTAGCGTTGTACGAGCAGTACTTC,CASSIGGLALYEQYF
NA,TRBV12-5,TRBJ1-4,TRBD1,TGTGCTAGTGCCTCCGGGACAGGGTTAGGAAAACTGTTTTTT,CASASGTGLGKLFF
NA,TRBV7-9,TRBJ2-7,TRBD1,TGTGCCAGCAGCCCCCGGGACAGGGCCTACGAGCAGTACTTC,CASSPRDRAYEQYF
NA,TRBV5-1,TRBJ1-1,NA,TGCGCCAGCAGCCCGGTATTCGGGGGTTTAACTGAAGCTTTCTTT,CASSPVFGGLTEAFF
NA,TRBV5-1,TRBJ1-1,NA,TGCGCCAGCAGCTTGGGACAGGATGAAGCTTTCTTT,CASSLGQDEAFF
NA,TRBV28,TRBJ1-5,NA,TGTGCCAGCAGTTTGGAGAGGGTTTTATACCATCAGCCCCAGCATTTT,CASSLERVLYHQPQHF
few,TRBV27,TRBJ2-2,NA,TGTGCCAGCAGCCCCCCTTACGCGGTTGACACCGGGGAGCTGTTTTTT,CASSPPYAVDTGELFF
NA,TRBV28,TRBJ1-6,TRBD1,TGTGCCAGCAGTACAGACAGGGTTAGGGGGTCACCCCTCCACTTT,CASSTDRVRGSPLHF
NA,TRBV27,TRBJ2-7,TRBD1,TGTGCCAGCAGTTTACACGACAGGGACTACGAGCAGTACTTC,CASSLHDRDYEQYF
NA,TRBV6-2/TRBV6-3,TRBJ1-2,NA,TGTGCCAGCAGTTACTTCGATGGCTACACCTTC,CASSYFDGYTF
NA,TRBV27,TRBJ1-2,NA,TGTGCCAGCCGTTCCGCAGGGGAAGGCTACACCTTC,CASRSAGEGYTF
NA,TRBV7-8,TRBJ1-1,NA,TGTGCCAGCAGCTTAGACCCAGGGGTTAGCACTGAAGCTTTCTTT,CASSLDPGVSTEAFF
NA,TRBV7-8,TRBJ2-7,TRBD2,TGTGCCAGCAGCTTCCGACTAGCGGTCTCCTACGAGCAGTACTTC,CASSFRLAVSYEQYF
few,TRBV29-1,TRBJ2-7,TRBD2,TGCAGCGTGAGGTGGGGGGGCTCCTACGAGCAGTACTTC,CSVRWGGSYEQYF
NA,TRBV7-9,TRBJ2-5,TRBD1,TGTGCCAGCAGCTTGGGGACAGGGGATCAAGAGACCCAGTACTTC,CASSLGTGDQETQYF
NA,TRBV15,TRBJ1-3,TRBD1,TGTGCCACCAGCGGACAGGGGGCGGACACCATATATTTT,CATSGQGADTIYF
NA,TRBV3-1/TRBV3-2,TRBJ2-3,NA,TGTGCCAGCAGCCAAGACCCCTCTGGAGCTACAGATACGCAGTATTTT,CASSQDPSGATDTQYF
NA,TRBV24-1,TRBJ1-2,TRBD1,TGTGCCTCCCAAGACAGGGGCCCATATAGCTACACCTTC,CASQDRGPYSYTF
NA,TRBV27,TRBJ2-6,TRBD2,TGTGCCAGCAGTGGGACTAGCGGGAACCCTCTCTCTGGGGCCAACGTCCTGACTTTC,CASSGTSGNPLSGANVLTF
NA,TRBV5-1,TRBJ1-1,TRBD1,TGCGCCAGCAGCTTGGAGGTCAGGGGGACTGAAGCTTTCTTT,CASSLEVRGTEAFF
NA,TRBV18,TRBJ1-1,NA,TGTGCCAGCTCCCGTGACCTTGAGGGGAACACTGAAGCTTTCTTT,CASSRDLEGNTEAFF
once,TRBV6-5,TRBJ2-1,TRBD2,TGTGCCAGCAGTTACTCCCTAGCGGGAGGGGCCGAGCAGTTCTTC,CASSYSLAGGAEQFF
NA,TRBV9,TRBJ2-5,TRBD1,TGTGCCAGCAGCGTAGAAGGGACAGTATGGGAGACCCAGTACTTC,CASSVEGTVWETQYF
NA,TRBV2,TRBJ2-7,NA,TGTGCCAGCAGCCTCGGTTTGCTAGCTGCTCTCGAGCAGTACTTC,CASSLGLLAALEQYF
NA,TRBV18,TRBJ1-1,NA,TGTGCCAGCTCACCACGTCCGGGGGGGAACACTGAAGCTTTCTTT,CASSPRPGGNTEAFF
few,TRBV28,TRBJ2-7,TRBD1,TGTGCCAGCAGTTTGGGTCACTACACAGGGGCTGGCGAGCAGTACTTC,CASSLGHYTGAGEQYF
NA,TRBV3-1/TRBV3-2,TRBJ2-7,NA,TGTGCCAGCAGCTCAAACGTGGAGGCGTCAGGCGAGCAGTACTTC,CASSSNVEASGEQYF
once,TRBV20-1,TRBJ2-3,NA,TGCAGTGCTCAACTCTCAGATACGCAGTATTTT,CSAQLSDTQYF
once,TRBV5-1,TRBJ2-1,TRBD2,TGCGCCAGCAGTTGGACTAGCGGGGGGAACTACAATGAGCAGTTCTTC,CASSWTSGGNYNEQFF
once,TRBV5-1,TRBJ2-5,TRBD2,TGCGCCAGCAGCCGCGGGACTAGCGGAGAGACCCAGTACTTC,CASSRGTSGETQYF
NA,TRBV29-1,TRBJ2-1,NA,TGCAGCGTTGCAGGGCCTTCGGGCAATGAGCAGTTCTTC,CSVAGPSGNEQFF
NA,TRBV28,TRBJ1-2,NA,TGTGCCAGCACCCTGGGGGGGCCCCGGAACTATGGCTACACCTTC,CASTLGGPRNYGYTF
NA,TRBV6-6,TRBJ1-4,NA,TGTGCCAGCAGCGAGCAGACAGGTGCAACTAATGAAAAACTGTTTTTT,CASSEQTGATNEKLFF